One and the same sample provided the 15 T cell receptor beta chains below, sequenced in a study of blood T cell repertoires in COVID-19. Sequenced by immunoSEQ multiplex PCR; TCRdb stores in-frame clones only, minus some. The table records approximately 210,000 clones, around 84% of them present only once. The specimen sequenced was PBMCs or T cells enriched from blood (not recorded which). The receptors were gathered from a man between 25 and 39 years old with acute COVID-19.

CDR3 DNA: TGTGCCTGGAGTTGGACAGCTTTGAACACCGGGGAGCTGTTTTTT. Translating it yields CAWSWTALNTGELFF. This rearrangement joins TRBV30 to TRBJ2-2; a weak D match, TRBD1 (6 bases). The CDR3 runs to 15 residues. Germline CDR1 reads GTSNPN; CDR2 reads SVGIG (reference sequence). With 2 bases removed from V and 1 base from J, the gap between germline ends came to 11 bases. Combining the CDR3 with reference TRBV30 and TRBJ2-2 gives the whole variable domain SQTIHQWPATLVQPVGSPLSLECTVEGTSNPNLYWYRQAAGRGLQLLFYSVGIGQISSEVPQNLSASRPQDRQFILSSKKLLLSDSGFYLCAWSWTALNTGELFFGEGSRLTVL.

The chain couples TRBV5-1 to TRBJ2-1; D uncertain. CDR1 and CDR2 from the germline V gene are SGHRS and YFSETQ. The CDR3 sequence is 11 residues long. V lost 2 bases to trimming and J lost 12 bases, with 9 bases between them. The chain's CDR3 is CASSLEELQFF. DNA of the CDR3: TGCGCCAGCAGCTTAGAAGAGTTGCAGTTCTTC. The full variable domain, completed using reference TRBV5-1 and TRBJ2-1, is KAGVTQTPRYLIKTRGQQVTLSCSPISGHRSVSWYQQTPGQGLQFLFEYFSETQRNKGNFPGRFSGRQFSNSRSEMNVSTLELGDSALYLCASSLEELQFFGPGTRLTVL.

A single count supports this clone. CDR3 region: CASSLPGGTEAFF. CDR3 sequence (DNA): TGTGCCAGCAGCTTGCCCGGGGGCACTGAAGCTTTCTTT. V is TRBV5-5 and J is TRBJ1-1, with a possible D match to TRBD1 (5 bases). Germline CDR1 SGHKS, CDR2 YYEKEE (reference sequence). V dropped 1 base and J dropped 4 bases, with 8 bases sitting between them. The CDR3 loop spans 13 amino acids.

This clone occurred once. This sequence joins TRBV5-1 and TRBJ2-5; 12 bases fit TRBD2. Germline V gives CDR1 SGHRS, CDR2 YFSETQ. Trimming took 4 bases from V and 0 from J; bases not matched to a gene: 10. The length of the CDR3 is 18 residues. As DNA, the CDR3 is TGCGCCAGCAGCCTAGGACTAGCGGGGATATCGTACCAAGAGACCCAGTACTTC. Amino acid sequence: CASSLGLAGISYQETQYF.

The chain uses TRBV6-5 and TRBJ2-1; D is possibly TRBD1 (6 bases). The CDR3 covers 12 residues. Trimming cost V 10 bases and J 7 bases, with 14 bases left between them. The germline V gene encodes CDR1 MNHEY and CDR2 SVGAGI. CDR3 loop: CATLSRGNEQFF. CDR3 DNA: TGTGCCACCCTAAGTAGGGGGAATGAGCAGTTCTTC.

V usage is TRBV10-3 and J usage is TRBJ2-3, with 14 bases lining up with TRBD2. V trimming: 5 bases; J trimming: 6 bases; junction bases outside the gene matches: 16. This CDR3 region has 19 residues. CDR1 and CDR2 from the germline V gene are ENHRY and SYGVKD. CDR3 sequence: CAISSATSGGAGRSDTQYF. The CDR3 region has the DNA TGTGCCATCAGTTCGGCGACTAGCGGGGGGGCAGGGAGGTCCGATACGCAGTATTTT.

The J gene is TRBJ2-7, the V gene TRBV5-1, with 11 nucleotides matching TRBD2. Germline values: CDR1 SGHRS, CDR2 YFSETQ. CDR3 length: 16 amino acids. V trimming: 3 bases; J trimming: 2 bases; junction bases outside the gene matches: 7. This CDR3 is CASSSGGTSGTYEQYF. CDR3 DNA sequence: TGCGCCAGCAGCTCGGGGGGGACTAGCGGTACCTACGAGCAGTACTTC.

For this clone: Other nucleotide sequences in the sample specify the same CDR3. The chain joins TRBV27 to TRBJ1-4, with TRBD1 identical over 9 bases. This CDR3 comprises 14 residues. J gave up 8 bases and V 6 bases, and 7 bases lay outside the gene matches. From germline, CDR1 is MNHEY and CDR2 SMNVEV (reference sequence). The DNA for the CDR3 is TGTGCCAGCAGCCTGGACAGGGGAAGGGAAAAACTGTTTTTT. This gives the protein CASSLDRGREKLFF.

V usage is TRBV5-4 and J usage is TRBJ2-7; TRBD2 matches 10 bases. From germline, CDR1 is SGHNT and CDR2 YYREEE (reference sequence). V shed 0 bases and J 6 bases; nucleotides not matched to a gene: 3. There are 14 residues in the CDR3. CDR3: CASSLASGGGEQYF. CDR3 bases: TGTGCCAGCAGCTTGGCTAGCGGGGGAGGCGAGCAGTACTTC.

The chain has TRBV11-2 and TRBJ2-3; no definite D call. V shed 2 bases and J shed 1 base, with 4 bases lying between them. CDR3 length equals 13 residues. Germline CDR1 reads SGHAT; CDR2 reads FQNNGV. The CDR3 coding sequence is TGTGCCAGCAGCTTACGTCGCACAGATACGCAGTATTTT. Its translation is CASSLRRTDTQYF.

The chain links TRBV4-2 to TRBJ2-5; 14 bases are a match to TRBD2. V lost 4 bases to trimming and J lost 5 bases; unmatched junction nucleotides: 9. The length of the CDR3 is 17 residues. The germline V gene has CDR1 LGHNA and CDR2 YNFKEQ. CDR3 sequence reads: CASSPLTSGGAGETQYF. DNA of the CDR3: TGTGCCAGCAGCCCCCTGACTAGCGGGGGGGCCGGGGAGACCCAGTACTTC.

This chain uses TRBV14 with TRBJ1-2; TRBD1 might be the D (5 bases). The CDR3 extends over 13 amino acids. CDR1 SGHDN and CDR2 FVKESK come from the germline V gene. Trimming took 3 bases from V and 4 from J, leaving 9 bases between them. CDR3 region: CASSQRQSYGYTF. The CDR3 bases are TGTGCCAGCAGCCAGAGACAGAGCTATGGCTACACCTTC. The full variable domain, rest sourced from reference TRBV14 and TRBJ1-2, is EAGVTQFPSHSVIEKGQTVTLRCDPISGHDNLYWYRRVMGKEIKFLLHFVKESKQDESGMPNNRFLAERTGGTYSTLKVQPAELEDSGVYFCASSQRQSYGYTFGSGTRLTVV.

The CDR3 DNA reads TGTGCCAGCAGCTCGGGAGGAACGACTGGTGGCTACACCTTC. It specifies CASSSGGTTGGYTF. This sequence joins TRBV13 and TRBJ1-2; no clear D gene. The CDR3 is 14 residues long. The ends were cut back, 4 bases at V and 7 bases at J, with 16 bases in the middle. Germline V CDR1 and CDR2: PRHDT, FYEKMQ (reference sequence).

The chain uses TRBV2 and TRBJ1-2, with D uncertain. The CDR3 runs to 13 residues. Trimming cost V 8 bases and J 4 bases, with 14 bases left between them. Per germline, CDR1 SNHLY and CDR2 FYNNEI. CDR3 loop: CASGAATSYGYTF. CDR3 sequence (DNA): TGTGCCAGCGGAGCAGCCACCTCCTATGGCTACACCTTC.

Only a few counts were recorded for this clone. The chain uses TRBV15 and TRBJ1-2, with 11 bases that match TRBD1. The CDR3 has 15 amino acids. CDR1 and CDR2 (germline): LNHNV, YYDKDF (reference sequence). Trimming at V came to 4 bases and at J to 5 bases, leaving 6 bases not matched to a gene. CDR3: CATSTGTGGTYGYTF. CDR3 nucleotide sequence: TGTGCCACCAGCACCGGGACAGGGGGTACATATGGCTACACCTTC. Supplemented by reference TRBV15 and TRBJ1-2, the full variable domain reads DAMVIQNPRYQVTQFGKPVTLSCSQTLNHNVMYWYQQKSSQAPKLLFHYYDKDFNNEADTPDNFQSRRPNTSFCFLDIRSPGLGDTAMYLCATSTGTGGTYGYTFGSGTRLTVV.